This T cell receptor beta chain was captured by sequencing in a study of blood T cell repertoires in COVID-19. Profiled with immunoSEQ multiplex PCR; TCRdb holds only in-frame clones, not every one. The profile shows hundreds of thousands of clones, roughly four fifths of them singletons. The CDR3 consists of 15 residues. The germline gives CDR1 MNHEY, CDR2 SVGAGI. Trimming took 0 bases from V and 7 from J, leaving 12 bases between them. This clone was recorded only once. The sequence came from a man at least 80 years old with acute or convalescent COVID-19. Sequencing was performed on peripheral blood. The chain combines TRBV6-5 with TRBJ1-4, with D possibly matching TRBD1 (5 bases). Here the CDR3 reads CASSYSGARGEKLFF. CDR3 nucleotide sequence: TGTGCCAGCAGTTACTCTGGGGCCCGCGGTGAAAAACTGTTTTTT.